Below are 14 T cell receptor beta chains sequenced from a single sample in a study of blood T cell repertoires in COVID-19. This table comes from immunoSEQ multiplex PCR, and its TCRdb copy is limited to in-frame clones, with some not included. The table lists 300,000 to 350,000 clones, about nine tenths of them singletons. The source material was peripheral blood. The receptors were sampled from a man aged 18 to 29 with active or convalescent COVID-19.

The CDR3 spells CASEKLSGSIEDTQYF. The CDR3 DNA reads TGTGCCAGTGAGAAGCTTAGCGGGAGTATTGAAGATACGCAGTATTTT. The rearrangement links TRBV7-9 to TRBJ2-3, with 9 bases aligning to TRBD2. Unmatched junction bases numbered 15, after V lost 9 bases and J lost 5 bases. The CDR3 spans 16 residues. Germline V gene lookup returns CDR1 SEHNR and CDR2 FQNEAQ (reference sequence).

The chain is built from TRBV12-3 or TRBV12-4 and TRBJ1-2, with TRBD1 as a possible D gene (5 bases). V was clipped by 6 bases and J by 5 bases, with 13 bases between them. The CDR3 spans 13 residues. This chain's CDR3 is CASRLGAAYGYTF. For the CDR3, the DNA is TGTGCCAGCAGACTTGGGGCAGCGTATGGCTACACCTTC.

The chain employs TRBV5-1 and TRBJ1-2, with D maybe TRBD1 (5 bases). CDR3 length equals 13 residues. Trimming removed 5 bases from V and 7 bases from J, with 15 bases in between. Germline assignment: CDR1 SGHRS and CDR2 YFSETQ. Here the CDR3 reads CASREPGGSGYTF. Written as DNA, the CDR3 is TGCGCCAGCAGAGAACCCGGGGGGAGTGGCTACACCTTC.

A word on this clone: This sample also contains other DNA sequences that code for the same CDR3. The V call is TRBV3-1 (or the pseudogene TRBV3-2), the J call TRBJ2-7; the D is unclear. CDR1 is LGHDT and CDR2 is YNNKEL in the germline V gene (reference sequence). This CDR3 has 12 amino acids. Trimming took 1 base from V and 3 from J, leaving 4 bases between them. This CDR3 is CASSQVFYEQYF. In nucleotides, the CDR3 is TGTGCCAGCAGCCAAGTATTCTACGAGCAGTACTTC.

This clone was recorded only once. The V call is TRBV6-1, the J call TRBJ1-6, with D uncertain. Per the germline V gene, CDR1 is MNHNS and CDR2 is SASEGT. V gave up 1 base and J gave up 7 bases, with 11 bases separating them. The CDR3 is made up of 15 amino acids. This CDR3 is CASSEGVRINSPLHF. The CDR3 bases are TGTGCCAGCAGTGAAGGTGTCAGGATCAATTCACCCCTCCACTTT.

This clone was counted a single time. The chain joins TRBV6-2 or TRBV6-3 to TRBJ2-7; 8 bases align to TRBD1. Trimming at V came to 2 bases and at J to 3 bases, leaving 3 bases not matched to a gene. The CDR3 runs to 14 residues. CDR1 and CDR2 from the germline V gene are MNHEY and SVGEGT. The DNA for the CDR3 is TGTGCCAGCAGTTACAAAACAGGGGGCTACGAGCAGTACTTC. Protein sequence: CASSYKTGGYEQYF.

This sequence joins TRBV5-1 and TRBJ1-3, with D uncertain. Trimming stripped 4 bases from V and 1 base from J, with 12 bases between. The CDR3 spans 15 residues. CDR1 is SGHRS and CDR2 is YFSETQ in the germline V gene. This chain's CDR3 is CASSPGSGSGNTIYF. The CDR3 bases are TGCGCCAGCAGCCCCGGTTCGGGGTCTGGAAACACCATATATTTT.

V is TRBV3-1 (or the pseudogene TRBV3-2) and J is TRBJ1-2; TRBD1 matches 7 bases. Germline CDR1 and CDR2: LGHDT and YNNKEL (reference sequence). Germline trimming cut 6 bases from V and 1 base from J; bases unmatched to any gene: 14. The CDR3 loop spans 17 amino acids. CDR3 protein: CASSNRGRDRNNYGYTF. The CDR3 DNA follows: TGTGCCAGCAGTAACAGGGGCCGGGACAGAAATAACTATGGCTACACCTTC.

In its sample, this clone was seen a few times. The chain links TRBV15 to TRBJ1-1; D gene uncertain. With 0 bases removed from V and 7 bases from J, the gap between germline ends came to 12 bases. Germline CDR1 is LNHNV and CDR2 is YYDKDF (reference sequence). The CDR3 has 14 residues. The CDR3 region is CATSRDRIGSEAFF. In DNA form, the CDR3 reads TGTGCCACCAGCAGAGATCGAATTGGGAGTGAAGCTTTCTTT.

The chain links TRBV6-5 to TRBJ1-5; weak D call: TRBD1 (6 bases). The V end was cut by 6 bases, the J end by 1 base, with 13 bases between. CDR1 and CDR2 (germline): MNHEY, SVGAGI. This CDR3 is 15 amino acids long. DNA of the CDR3: TGTGCCAGCAGGGTCTTAAGGGGGAGCAATCAGCCCCAGCATTTT. Encoded protein: CASRVLRGSNQPQHF.

There are a few counts of this clone. The chain joins TRBV28 to TRBJ1-2; D uncertain. The germline gives CDR1 MDHEN, CDR2 SYDVKM. V was clipped by 6 bases and J by 4 bases, with 12 bases between them. CDR3 length: 13 amino acids. The CDR3 nucleotides are TGTGCCAGCAGAACAACAGCCCGCTATGGCTACACCTTC. Translation: CASRTTARYGYTF.

V is TRBV6-5 and J is TRBJ2-7, with 7 bases fitting TRBD2. The CDR3 is 15 residues long. Trimming at V came to 2 bases and at J to 7 bases, leaving 11 bases not matched to a gene. The V gene's germline CDR1 is MNHEY and CDR2 SVGAGI. The CDR3 DNA follows: TGTGCCAGCAGTTACGGGACTACCGCCTACGGAGAGCAGTACTTC. Its protein product is CASSYGTTAYGEQYF.

Comment on this clone: Additional DNA sequences in this sample encode the identical CDR3. The chain couples TRBV19 to TRBJ1-1; D unclear. CDR1 is LNHDA, CDR2 SQIVND, per germline (reference sequence). This CDR3 comprises 13 residues. Trimming took 0 bases from V and 5 from J, leaving 7 bases between them. The CDR3 reads CASSIDRDTEAFF. Here the CDR3 DNA reads TGTGCCAGTAGTATAGATCGGGATACTGAAGCTTTCTTT.

This clone was recorded only once. The J gene is TRBJ1-1, the V gene TRBV19, with 7 nucleotides matching TRBD1. V was pared by 7 bases and J by 8 bases, with 4 bases of the junction left unmatched. CDR1 and CDR2 (germline): LNHDA, SQIVND (reference sequence). This CDR3 is 11 amino acids long. The CDR3 reads CASTSTGEAFF. The CDR3 coding sequence is TGTGCCAGTACCTCGACAGGGGAAGCTTTCTTT.